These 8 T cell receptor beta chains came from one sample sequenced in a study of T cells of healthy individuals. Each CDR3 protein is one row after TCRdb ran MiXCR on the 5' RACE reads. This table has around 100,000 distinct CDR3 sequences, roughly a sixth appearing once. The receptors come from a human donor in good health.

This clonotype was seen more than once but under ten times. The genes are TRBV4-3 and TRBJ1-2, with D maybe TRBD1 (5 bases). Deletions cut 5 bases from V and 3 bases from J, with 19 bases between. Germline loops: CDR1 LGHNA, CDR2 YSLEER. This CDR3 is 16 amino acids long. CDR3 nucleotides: TGCGCCAGCAGCATTATGAGTCAGGGAGCGTACTATGGCTACACCTTC. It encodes CASSIMSQGAYYGYTF.

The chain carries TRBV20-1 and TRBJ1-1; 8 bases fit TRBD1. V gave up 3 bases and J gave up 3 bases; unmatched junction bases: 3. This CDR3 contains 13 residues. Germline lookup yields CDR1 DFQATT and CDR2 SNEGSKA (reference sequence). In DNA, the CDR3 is TGCAGTGCTAGCCAGGGGGCGGACACTGAAGCTTTCTTT. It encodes CSASQGADTEAFF.

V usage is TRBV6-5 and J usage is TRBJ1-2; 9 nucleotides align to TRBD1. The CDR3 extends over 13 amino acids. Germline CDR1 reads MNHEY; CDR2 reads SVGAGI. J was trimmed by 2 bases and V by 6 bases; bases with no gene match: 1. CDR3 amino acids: CASRTGGNYGYTF. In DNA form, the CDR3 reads TGTGCCAGCAGGACAGGGGGAAACTATGGCTACACCTTC.

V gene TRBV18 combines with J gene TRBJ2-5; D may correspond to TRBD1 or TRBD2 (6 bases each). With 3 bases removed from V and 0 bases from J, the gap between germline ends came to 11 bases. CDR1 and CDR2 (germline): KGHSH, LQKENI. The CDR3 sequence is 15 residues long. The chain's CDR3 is CASSPWRDNQETQYF. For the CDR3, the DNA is TGTGCCAGCTCACCTTGGCGGGACAACCAAGAGACCCAGTACTTC.

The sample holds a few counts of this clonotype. The CDR3 region has the DNA TGTGCCAGCAGTTACAAAGGGAACACTGAAGCTTTCTTT. Translation gives CASSYKGNTEAFF. The chain couples TRBV6-5 to TRBJ1-1, with no clear D. The ends were cut back, 2 bases at V and 1 base at J, with 5 bases in the middle. Looked up from germline, CDR1 is MNHEY and CDR2 is SVGAGI. The CDR3 has 13 residues.

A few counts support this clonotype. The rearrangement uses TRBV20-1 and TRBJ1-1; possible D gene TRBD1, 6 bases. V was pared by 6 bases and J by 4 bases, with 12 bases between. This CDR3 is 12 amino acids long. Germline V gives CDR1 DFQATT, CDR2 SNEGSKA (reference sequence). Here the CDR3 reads CSANQGPTEAFF. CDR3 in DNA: TGCAGTGCCAACCAGGGGCCCACTGAAGCTTTCTTT.

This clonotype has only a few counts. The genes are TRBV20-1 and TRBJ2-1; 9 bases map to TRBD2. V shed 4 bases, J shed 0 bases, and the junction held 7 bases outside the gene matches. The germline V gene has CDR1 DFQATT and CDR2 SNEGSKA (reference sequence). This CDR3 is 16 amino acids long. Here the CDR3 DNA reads TGCAGTGCTACAAGCGGGGGGTCCAACTCCTACAATGAGCAGTTCTTC. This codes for CSATSGGSNSYNEQFF.

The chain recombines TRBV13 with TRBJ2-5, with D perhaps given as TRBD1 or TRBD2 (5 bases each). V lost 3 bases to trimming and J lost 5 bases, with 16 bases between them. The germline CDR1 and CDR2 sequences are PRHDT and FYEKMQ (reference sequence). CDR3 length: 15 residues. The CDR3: CASSFTTGTTETQYF. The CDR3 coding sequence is TGTGCCAGCAGCTTCACGACGGGGACGACGGAGACCCAGTACTTC.